This T cell receptor (beta chain) was recovered during a study of T cell repertoires in cytomegalovirus infection. Study in general: Public signatures in TCR beta pointed to CMV infection and matching HLA type. Study outcomes and limitations: Pooled public TCR beta family frequency picked out CMV carriers with the relevant HLA. HLA-C-restricted CMV clonotypes gave the most frequent clonotype in two of eight donors.

From the reads, TCRdb called clonotypes with MiXCR, one entry per CDR3 protein. The repertoire holds around 530,000 distinct CDR3 sequences, more than 15% seen once, with roughly a quarter in the top ten. This clonotype has a handful of counts. The antigen remains undetermined. This TCR was recovered from a human donor in good health (CMV status not recorded). Some clones in this sample may be carry-over from other donors' samples. Source material: CD8+ T cells from PBMCs.

CDR3 amino acids: CASSFSIGDSNQPQHF. DNA of the CDR3: TGTGCCAGCAGCTTTTCAATCGGGGATAGCAATCAGCCCCAGCATTTT. This chain links TRBV5-8 with TRBJ1-5; D is unresolved. The germline V gene encodes CDR1 SGHTS and CDR2 YDEGEE. The CDR3 is made up of 16 amino acids. V was shortened by 2 bases and J by 0 bases, with 12 bases between the two germline ends.